This note documents a single T cell receptor beta chain sequence. Profiling relied on immunoSEQ multiplex PCR, and the TCRdb table lists in-frame clones only, not all of them. The data contain about 150,000 clones, 88% of them singletons. This record belongs to a study of blood T cell repertoires in COVID-19. With 2 bases removed from V and 3 bases from J, the gap between germline ends came to 11 bases. In germline, CDR1 is MNHEY, CDR2 SVGAGI. The CDR3 runs 14 residues. The sequenced sample consisted of peripheral blood. This TCR came from a man in his sixties with active or convalescent COVID-19. The V and J genes are TRBV6-5 and TRBJ2-7; possible D gene TRBD1, 6 bases. The CDR3 reads CASSYARGRYEQYF. In DNA form, the CDR3 reads TGTGCCAGCAGTTACGCCAGGGGACGCTACGAGCAGTACTTC.